The present T cell receptor beta chain was sequenced within a study of blood T cell repertoires in COVID-19. Study background: COVID-19 samples collected from the United States, Italy and Spain covered acute and convalescent phases. The cDNA or gDNA used as material had been derived from T cells, B-cell-depleted T cells, or PBMCs.

Per germline, CDR1 SQVTM and CDR2 ANQGSEA. V lost 4 bases, J lost 3 bases, and 3 bases stayed unmatched. The CDR3 is made up of 13 amino acids. Authors' processing steps: Amplifying reference gene primers gave estimates of nucleated cell counts. The repertoire was sequenced with immunoSEQ multiplex PCR; TCRdb's copy has only in-frame clones and lacks some. V and J calls and clone size are copied from that table; D and trimming were computed from the DNA. Of around 150,000 clones in the sample, 90% were seen once. Sequenced input: peripheral blood. This sequence was found in a man between 60 and 70 years old with active or convalescent COVID-19. This rearrangement joins TRBV29-1 to TRBJ2-5, with 9 nucleotides matching TRBD2. The CDR3 DNA sequence: TGCAGCGTTGTGGCTAGCGGGGAAGAGACCCAGTACTTC. It translates to CSVVASGEETQYF.